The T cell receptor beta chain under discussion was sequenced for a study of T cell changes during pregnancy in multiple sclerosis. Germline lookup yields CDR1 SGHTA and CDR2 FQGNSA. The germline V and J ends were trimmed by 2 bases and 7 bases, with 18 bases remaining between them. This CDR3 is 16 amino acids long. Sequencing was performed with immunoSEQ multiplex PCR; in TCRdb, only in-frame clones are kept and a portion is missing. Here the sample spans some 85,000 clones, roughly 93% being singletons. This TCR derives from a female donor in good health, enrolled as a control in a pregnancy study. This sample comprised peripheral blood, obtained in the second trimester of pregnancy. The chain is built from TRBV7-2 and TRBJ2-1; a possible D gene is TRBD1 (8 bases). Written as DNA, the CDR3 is TGTGCCAGCAGCTTAAGAGGAACAGGGGGGGGTAATGAGCAGTTCTTC. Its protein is CASSLRGTGGGNEQFF.